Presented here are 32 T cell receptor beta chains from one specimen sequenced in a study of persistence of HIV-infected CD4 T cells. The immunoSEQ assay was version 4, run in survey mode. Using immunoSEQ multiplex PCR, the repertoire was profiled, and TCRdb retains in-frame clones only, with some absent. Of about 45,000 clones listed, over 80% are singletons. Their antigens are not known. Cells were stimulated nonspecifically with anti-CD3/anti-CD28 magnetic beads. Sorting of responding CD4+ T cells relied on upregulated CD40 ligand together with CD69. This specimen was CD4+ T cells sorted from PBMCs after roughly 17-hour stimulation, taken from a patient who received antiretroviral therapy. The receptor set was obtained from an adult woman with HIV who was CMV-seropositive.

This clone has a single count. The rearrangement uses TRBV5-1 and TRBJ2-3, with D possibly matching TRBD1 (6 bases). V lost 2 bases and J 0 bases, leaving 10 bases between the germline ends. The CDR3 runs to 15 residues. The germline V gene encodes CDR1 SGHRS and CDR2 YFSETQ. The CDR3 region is CASSLIGQSTDTQYF. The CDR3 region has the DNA TGCGCCAGCAGCTTAATAGGACAGAGCACAGATACGCAGTATTTT.

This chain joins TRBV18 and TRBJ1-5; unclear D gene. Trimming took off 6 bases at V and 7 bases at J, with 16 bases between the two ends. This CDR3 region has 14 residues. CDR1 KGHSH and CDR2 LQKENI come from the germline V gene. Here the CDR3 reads CASSRLPGGQPQHF. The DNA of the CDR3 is TGTGCCAGCTCTCGGTTACCCGGAGGACAGCCCCAGCATTTT. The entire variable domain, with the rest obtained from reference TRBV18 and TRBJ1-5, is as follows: NAGVMQNPRHLVRRRGQEARLRCSPMKGHSHVYWYRQLPEEGLKFMVYLQKENIIDESGMPKERFSAEFPKEGPSILRIQQVVRGDSAAYFCASSRLPGGQPQHFGDGTRLSIL.

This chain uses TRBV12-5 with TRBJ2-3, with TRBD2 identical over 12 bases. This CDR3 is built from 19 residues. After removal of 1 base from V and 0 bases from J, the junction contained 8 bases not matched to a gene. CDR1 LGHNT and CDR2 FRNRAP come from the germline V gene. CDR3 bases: TGTGCTAGTGGTTTGGGAGGACTAGCGGGGACCACTAGCACAGATACGCAGTATTTT. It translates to CASGLGGLAGTTSTDTQYF.

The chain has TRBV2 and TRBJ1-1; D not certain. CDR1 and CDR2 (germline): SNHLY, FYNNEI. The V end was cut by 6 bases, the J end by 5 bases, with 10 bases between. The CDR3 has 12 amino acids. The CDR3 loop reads CASRQDGTEAFF. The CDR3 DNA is TGTGCCAGCAGGCAGGATGGAACTGAAGCTTTCTTT.

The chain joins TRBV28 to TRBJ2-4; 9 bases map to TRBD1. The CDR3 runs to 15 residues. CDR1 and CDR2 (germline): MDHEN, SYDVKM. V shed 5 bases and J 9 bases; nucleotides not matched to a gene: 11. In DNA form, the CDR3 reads TGTGCCAGCAGTCTCCCCACCGGACAGGGGAGCATTCAGTACTTC. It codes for CASSLPTGQGSIQYF.

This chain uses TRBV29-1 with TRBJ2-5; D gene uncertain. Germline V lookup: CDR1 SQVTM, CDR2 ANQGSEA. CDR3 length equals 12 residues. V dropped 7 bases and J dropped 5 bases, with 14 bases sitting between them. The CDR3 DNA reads TGCAGCGCTGTAGGGTTTGGGGAGACCCAGTACTTC. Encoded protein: CSAVGFGETQYF. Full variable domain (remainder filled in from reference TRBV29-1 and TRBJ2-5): SAVISQKPSRDICQRGTSLTIQCQVDSQVTMMFWYRQQPGQSLTLIATANQGSEATYESGFVIDKFPISRPNLTFSTLTVSNMSPEDSSIYLCSAVGFGETQYFGPGTRLLVL.

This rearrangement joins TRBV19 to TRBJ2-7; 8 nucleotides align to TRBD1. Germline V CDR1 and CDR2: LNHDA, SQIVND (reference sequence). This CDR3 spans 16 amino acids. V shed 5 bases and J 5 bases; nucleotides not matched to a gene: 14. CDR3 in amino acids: CASSQKGAGGINEQYF. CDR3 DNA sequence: TGTGCCAGTAGTCAAAAAGGGGCAGGGGGCATCAACGAGCAGTACTTC.

CDR3 loop: CSVVGDRLTQHF. In DNA, the CDR3 is TGCAGCGTTGTGGGCGACAGATTAACCCAGCATTTT. This sequence joins TRBV29-1 and TRBJ1-5; tentatively, D is TRBD1 (5 bases). The germline V gene has CDR1 SQVTM and CDR2 ANQGSEA. The CDR3 is 12 amino acids. Trimming took off 4 bases at V and 11 bases at J, with 15 bases between the two ends.

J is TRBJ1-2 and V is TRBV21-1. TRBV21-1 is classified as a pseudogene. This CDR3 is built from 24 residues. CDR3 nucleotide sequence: TGTGCCAGCAGCAAAATTCCCACTTGTCCGGGACAGCCTTTTAGGGGGAGGGATTCCTATGGCTACACCTTC. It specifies CASSKIPTCPGQPFRGRDSYGYTF.

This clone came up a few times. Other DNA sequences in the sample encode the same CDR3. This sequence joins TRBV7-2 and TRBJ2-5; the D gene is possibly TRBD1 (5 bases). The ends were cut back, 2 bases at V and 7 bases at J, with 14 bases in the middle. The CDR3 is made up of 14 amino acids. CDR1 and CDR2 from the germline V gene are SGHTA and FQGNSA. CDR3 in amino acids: CASSLNRPQGTQYF. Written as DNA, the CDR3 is TGTGCCAGCAGCTTAAATAGGCCCCAGGGGACCCAGTACTTC.

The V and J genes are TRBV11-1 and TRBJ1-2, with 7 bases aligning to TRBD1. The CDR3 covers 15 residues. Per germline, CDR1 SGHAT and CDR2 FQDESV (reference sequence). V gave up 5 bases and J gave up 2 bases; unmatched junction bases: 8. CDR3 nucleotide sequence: TGTGCCAGCAGCCCTCTGGGACAGAGGAACTATGGCTACACCTTC. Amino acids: CASSPLGQRNYGYTF.

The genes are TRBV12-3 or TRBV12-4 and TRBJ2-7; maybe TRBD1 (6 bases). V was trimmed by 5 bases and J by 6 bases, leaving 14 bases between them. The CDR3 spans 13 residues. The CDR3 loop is CASSPRQAREQYF. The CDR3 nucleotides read TGTGCCAGCAGTCCCAGACAGGCCCGCGAGCAGTACTTC.

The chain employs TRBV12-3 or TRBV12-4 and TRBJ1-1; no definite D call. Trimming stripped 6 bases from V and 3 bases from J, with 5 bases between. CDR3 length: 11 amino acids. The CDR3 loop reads CASSYDTEAFF. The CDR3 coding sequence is TGTGCCAGCAGCTATGACACTGAAGCTTTCTTT.

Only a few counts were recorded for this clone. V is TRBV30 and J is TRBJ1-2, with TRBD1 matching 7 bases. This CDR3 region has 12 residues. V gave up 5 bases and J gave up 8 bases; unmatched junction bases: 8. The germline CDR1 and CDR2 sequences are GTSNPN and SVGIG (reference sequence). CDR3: CAWAQGVGGYTF. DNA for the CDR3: TGTGCCTGGGCCCAGGGGGTTGGCGGCTACACCTTC.

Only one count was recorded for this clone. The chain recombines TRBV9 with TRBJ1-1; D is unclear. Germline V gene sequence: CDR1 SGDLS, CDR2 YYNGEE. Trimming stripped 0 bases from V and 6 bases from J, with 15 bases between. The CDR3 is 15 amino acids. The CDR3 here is CASSVGSNRPPEAFF. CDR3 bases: TGTGCCAGCAGCGTAGGATCTAACCGACCCCCTGAAGCTTTCTTT.

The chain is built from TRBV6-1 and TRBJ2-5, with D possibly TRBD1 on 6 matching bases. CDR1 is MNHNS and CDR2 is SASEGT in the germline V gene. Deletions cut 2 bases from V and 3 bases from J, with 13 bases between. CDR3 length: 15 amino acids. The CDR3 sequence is CASSESSTGKETQYF. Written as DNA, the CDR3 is TGTGCCAGCAGTGAAAGCTCTACAGGGAAAGAGACCCAGTACTTC.

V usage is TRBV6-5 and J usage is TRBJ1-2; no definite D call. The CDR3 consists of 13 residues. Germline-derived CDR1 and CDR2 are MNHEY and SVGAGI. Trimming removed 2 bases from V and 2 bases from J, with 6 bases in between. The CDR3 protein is CASSYTSNYGYTF. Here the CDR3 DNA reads TGTGCCAGCAGTTACACATCAAACTATGGCTACACCTTC.

The CDR3 here is CASSLGDTDYNEQFF. As DNA, the CDR3 is TGCGCCAGCAGCTTGGGGGACACGGACTACAATGAGCAGTTCTTC. The rearrangement uses TRBV5-1 and TRBJ2-1, with D perhaps TRBD1 (6 bases). The V gene lost 0 bases and the J gene lost 3 bases, with 10 bases spanning the gap. This CDR3 region has 15 residues. Germline lookup yields CDR1 SGHRS and CDR2 YFSETQ. Full variable domain (remainder filled in from reference TRBV5-1 and TRBJ2-1): KAGVTQTPRYLIKTRGQQVTLSCSPISGHRSVSWYQQTPGQGLQFLFEYFSETQRNKGNFPGRFSGRQFSNSRSEMNVSTLELGDSALYLCASSLGDTDYNEQFFGPGTRLTVL.

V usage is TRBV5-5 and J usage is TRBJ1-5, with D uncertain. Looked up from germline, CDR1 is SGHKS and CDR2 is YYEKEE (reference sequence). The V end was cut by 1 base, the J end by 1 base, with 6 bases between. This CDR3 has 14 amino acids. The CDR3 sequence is CASSLTESNQPQHF. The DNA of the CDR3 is TGTGCCAGCAGCTTGACAGAGAGCAATCAGCCCCAGCATTTT.

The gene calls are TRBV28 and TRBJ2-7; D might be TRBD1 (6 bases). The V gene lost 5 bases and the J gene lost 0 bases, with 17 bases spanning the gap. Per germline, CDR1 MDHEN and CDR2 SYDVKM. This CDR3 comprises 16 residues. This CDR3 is CASSPGQRKSSYEQYF. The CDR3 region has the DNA TGTGCCAGCAGTCCTGGACAGAGGAAAAGCTCCTACGAGCAGTACTTC.

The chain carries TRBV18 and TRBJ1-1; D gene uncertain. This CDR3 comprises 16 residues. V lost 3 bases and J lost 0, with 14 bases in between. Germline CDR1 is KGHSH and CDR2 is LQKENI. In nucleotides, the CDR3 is TGTGCCAGCTCACCCCGGACTCCCCCGGTGAACACTGAAGCTTTCTTT. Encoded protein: CASSPRTPPVNTEAFF.

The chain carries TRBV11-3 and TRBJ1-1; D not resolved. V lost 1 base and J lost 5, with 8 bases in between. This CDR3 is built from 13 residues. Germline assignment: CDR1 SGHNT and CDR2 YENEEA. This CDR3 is CASSLGRETEAFF. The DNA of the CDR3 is TGTGCCAGCAGCTTAGGGAGAGAGACTGAAGCTTTCTTT. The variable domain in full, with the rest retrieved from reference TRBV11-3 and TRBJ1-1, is EAGVVQSPRYKIIEKKQPVAFWCNPISGHNTLYWYLQNLGQGPELLIRYENEEAVDDSQLPKDRFSAERLKGVDSTLKIQPAELGDSAVYLCASSLGRETEAFFGQGTRLTVV.

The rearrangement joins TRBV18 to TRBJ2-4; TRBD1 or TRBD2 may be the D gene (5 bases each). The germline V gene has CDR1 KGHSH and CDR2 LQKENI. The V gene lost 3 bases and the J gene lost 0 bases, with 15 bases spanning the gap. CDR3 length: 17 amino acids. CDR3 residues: CASSPRGPGVAKNIQYF. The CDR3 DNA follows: TGTGCCAGCTCACCGAGGGGACCCGGGGTAGCCAAAAACATTCAGTACTTC.

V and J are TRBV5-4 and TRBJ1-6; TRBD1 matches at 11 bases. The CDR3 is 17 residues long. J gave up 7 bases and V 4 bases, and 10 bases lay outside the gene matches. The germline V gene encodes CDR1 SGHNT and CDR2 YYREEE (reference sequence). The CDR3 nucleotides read TGTGCCAGCAGCCTAAATGGACAGGGGGCCGGGAATTCACCCCTCCACTTT. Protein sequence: CASSLNGQGAGNSPLHF.

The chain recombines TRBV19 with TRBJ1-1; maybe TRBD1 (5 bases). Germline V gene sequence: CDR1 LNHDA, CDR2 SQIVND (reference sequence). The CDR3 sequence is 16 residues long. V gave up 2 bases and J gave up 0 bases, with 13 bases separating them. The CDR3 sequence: CASSISMEGMNTEAFF. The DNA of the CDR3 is TGTGCCAGTAGTATATCGATGGAGGGGATGAACACTGAAGCTTTCTTT.

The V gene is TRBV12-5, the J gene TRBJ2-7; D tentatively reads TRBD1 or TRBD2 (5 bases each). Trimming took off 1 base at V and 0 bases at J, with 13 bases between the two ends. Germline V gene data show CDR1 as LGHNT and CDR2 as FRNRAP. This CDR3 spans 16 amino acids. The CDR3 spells CASGLGGPRGSYEQYF. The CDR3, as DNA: TGTGCTAGTGGTTTGGGCGGGCCGAGGGGCTCCTACGAGCAGTACTTC.

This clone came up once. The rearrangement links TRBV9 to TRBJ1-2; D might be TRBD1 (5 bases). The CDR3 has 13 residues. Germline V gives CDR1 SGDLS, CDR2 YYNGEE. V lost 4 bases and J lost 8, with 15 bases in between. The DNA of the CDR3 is TGTGCCAGCAGCCCAGGGACCACCGCGGGCTACACCTTC. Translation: CASSPGTTAGYTF.

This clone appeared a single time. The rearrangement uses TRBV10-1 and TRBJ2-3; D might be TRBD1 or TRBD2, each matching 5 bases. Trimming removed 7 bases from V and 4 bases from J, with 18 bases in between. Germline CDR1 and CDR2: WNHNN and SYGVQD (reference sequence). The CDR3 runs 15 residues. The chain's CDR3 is CASTLGTEGSDTQYF. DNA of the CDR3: TGCGCCAGCACCCTAGGGACCGAGGGGTCAGATACGCAGTATTTT.

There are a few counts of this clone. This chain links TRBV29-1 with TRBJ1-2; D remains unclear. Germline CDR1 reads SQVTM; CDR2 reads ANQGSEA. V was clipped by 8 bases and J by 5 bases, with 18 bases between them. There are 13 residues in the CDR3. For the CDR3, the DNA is TGCAGCACTCCCAGTCCCCGGGGATATGGCTACACCTTC. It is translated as CSTPSPRGYGYTF.

CDR3 sequence reads: CASSPGAGVQQYF. Here the CDR3 DNA reads TGTGCCAGCAGCCCTGGCGCAGGTGTACAGCAGTACTTC. This chain uses TRBV2 with TRBJ2-7; unclear D gene. The CDR3 covers 13 residues. V was cut by 6 bases and J by 8 bases, with 17 bases left in between. Germline assignment: CDR1 SNHLY and CDR2 FYNNEI. Full variable domain (outside the CDR3, taken from reference TRBV2 and TRBJ2-7): EPEVTQTPSHQVTQMGQEVILRCVPISNHLYFYWYRQILGQKVEFLVSFYNNEISEKSEIFDDQFSVERPDGSNFTLKIRSTKLEDSAMYFCASSPGAGVQQYFGPGTRLTVT.

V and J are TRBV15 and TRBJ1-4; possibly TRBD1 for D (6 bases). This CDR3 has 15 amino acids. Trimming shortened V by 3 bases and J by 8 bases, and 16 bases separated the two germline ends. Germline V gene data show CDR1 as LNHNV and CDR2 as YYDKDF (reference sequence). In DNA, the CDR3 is TGTGCCACCAGCAGCGGAACAGGGAGGGGGGAAAAACTGTTTTTT. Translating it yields CATSSGTGRGEKLFF.

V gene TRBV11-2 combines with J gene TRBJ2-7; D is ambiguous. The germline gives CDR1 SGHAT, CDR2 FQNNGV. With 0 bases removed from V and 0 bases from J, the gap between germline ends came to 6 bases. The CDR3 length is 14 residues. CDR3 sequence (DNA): TGTGCCAGCAGCTTAGATCTTAGCTCCTACGAGCAGTACTTC. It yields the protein CASSLDLSSYEQYF.